One and the same sample provided the 31 T cell receptor beta chains below, sequenced in a study of T cell responses to AZD1222 COVID-19 vaccine. The protocol was immunoSEQ multiplex PCR, while the TCRdb copy is restricted to in-frame clones and leaves out a portion. The table has around 99,000 clones, approximately 94% seen once; the top ten hold roughly 13%. Sequenced material: peripheral blood, taken on day 0 of AZD1222 vaccination. The receptors shown here come from an adult in good health.

The sample holds a few counts of this clone. The chain is built from TRBV4-2 and TRBJ1-6; tentative D call: TRBD1 (5 bases). The CDR3 is 14 amino acids. The V and J ends lost 2 bases and 7 bases respectively, with 9 bases between them. In germline, CDR1 is LGHNA, CDR2 YNFKEQ. CDR3 region: CASSQTQENSPLHF. The CDR3 coding sequence is TGTGCCAGCAGCCAAACACAGGAAAATTCACCCCTCCACTTT.

This chain joins TRBV4-1 and TRBJ2-1; D not certain. The CDR3 consists of 14 residues. Trimming left V 2 bases short and J 5 bases short, with 10 bases between. Germline loops: CDR1 MGHRA, CDR2 YSYEKL. The CDR3 loop is CASSQQSGDNEQFF. The CDR3 region has the DNA TGCGCCAGCAGCCAACAGTCGGGCGACAATGAGCAGTTCTTC.

The genes are TRBV7-9 and TRBJ1-1; TRBD1 aligns across 7 bases. Germline V gene data show CDR1 as SEHNR and CDR2 as FQNEAQ (reference sequence). The V gene end was trimmed by 4 bases and the J gene end by 0 bases; junction bases not matched to a gene: 8. This CDR3 region has 16 residues. The CDR3 bases are TGTGCCAGCAGCTCGGACAGGAACTGGGTGAACACTGAAGCTTTCTTT. This sequence encodes CASSSDRNWVNTEAFF.

V and J are TRBV11-3 and TRBJ2-7, with TRBD1 matching over 7 bases. The CDR3 loop spans 14 amino acids. CDR1 is SGHNT and CDR2 is YENEEA in the germline V gene. V trimming: 2 bases; J trimming: 2 bases; junction bases outside the gene matches: 3. DNA for the CDR3: TGTGCCAGCAGCTTATCGACAGGGCCCTACGAGCAGTACTTC. Encoded protein: CASSLSTGPYEQYF.

This clone has only one observation. This rearrangement joins TRBV6-2 or TRBV6-3 to TRBJ2-7, with TRBD1 matching over 8 bases. Germline-derived CDR1 and CDR2 are MNHEY and SVGEGT. The CDR3 covers 14 residues. V was pared by 0 bases and J by 5 bases, with 3 bases of the junction left unmatched. The CDR3 protein is CASSYSGTGNEQYF. The CDR3 DNA sequence: TGTGCCAGCAGTTACTCCGGGACAGGTAACGAGCAGTACTTC.

The CDR3 sequence: CASSLGAGLVSNEQFF. The DNA of the CDR3 is TGTGCCAGCAGCTTAGGGGCGGGACTAGTCAGTAATGAGCAGTTCTTC. V is TRBV11-3 and J is TRBJ2-1, with 8 positions matching TRBD2. Trimming cost V 1 base and J 7 bases; bases outside gene matches: 9. Per germline, CDR1 SGHNT and CDR2 YENEEA. This CDR3 comprises 16 residues.

The chain joins TRBV29-1 to TRBJ2-3; D is undetermined. The CDR3 spans 14 residues. The V and J ends lost 6 bases and 1 base respectively, with 14 bases between them. Germline V gene data show CDR1 as SQVTM and CDR2 as ANQGSEA. CDR3 loop: CSVVGSLRTDTQYF. The CDR3 bases are TGCAGCGTCGTAGGGTCACTTCGCACAGATACGCAGTATTTT.

J is TRBJ2-7 and V is TRBV29-1; no firm D call. The CDR3 has 12 amino acids. With 5 bases removed from V and 0 bases from J, the gap between germline ends came to 8 bases. Germline loops: CDR1 SQVTM, CDR2 ANQGSEA. The CDR3 region has the DNA TGCAGCGTTTTGGCGGACTCCTACGAGCAGTACTTC. This gives the protein CSVLADSYEQYF.

The chain uses TRBV6-2 or TRBV6-3 and TRBJ1-1; no firm D call. Germline assignment: CDR1 MNHEY and CDR2 SVGEGT. V was cut by 5 bases and J by 10 bases, with 14 bases left in between. The CDR3 contains 12 residues. The CDR3 reads CASSGQDLGAFF. CDR3 DNA: TGTGCCAGCAGTGGCCAGGATCTCGGAGCTTTCTTT.

The V call is TRBV6-4, the J call TRBJ1-5; D may be TRBD1 (5 bases). The CDR3 is 14 residues long. CDR1 is MRHNA, CDR2 SNTAGT, per germline. Between the trimmed V and J ends, which lost 6 bases and 11 bases, there was a span of 20 bases. CDR3: CASRDPGRISTQHF. In DNA, the CDR3 is TGTGCCAGCAGGGATCCGGGACGGATCTCGACCCAGCATTTT.

The rearrangement links TRBV7-6 to TRBJ1-5, with D perhaps matching TRBD1 (5 bases). The CDR3 runs 15 residues. Trimming took 1 base from V and 3 from J, leaving 10 bases between them. Per germline, CDR1 SGHVS and CDR2 FNYEAQ. CDR3 coding DNA: TGTGCCAGCAGCTTAGAGGAGGGGTACAATCAGCCCCAGCATTTT. Translating it yields CASSLEEGYNQPQHF.

This chain uses TRBV2 with TRBJ1-1; D unclear. The germline V gene encodes CDR1 SNHLY and CDR2 FYNNEI. The CDR3 extends over 14 amino acids. The V gene lost 2 bases and the J gene lost 1 base, with 8 bases spanning the gap. CDR3 amino acids: CASSERAGNTEAFF. The CDR3 DNA follows: TGTGCCAGCAGTGAACGGGCAGGGAACACTGAAGCTTTCTTT.

This clone showed up just once. J is TRBJ2-3 and V is TRBV6-5; the match to TRBD2 covers 8 bases. The CDR3 has 15 residues. The V gene's germline CDR1 is MNHEY and CDR2 SVGAGI. With V trimmed by 7 bases and J by 0 bases, 6 bases remained unmatched. DNA of the CDR3: TGTGCCAGCAAATTTGGACTAGCCAGCACAGATACGCAGTATTTT. Its protein is CASKFGLASTDTQYF.

The J gene is TRBJ1-1, the V gene TRBV5-1, with no clear D. V was clipped by 4 bases and J by 0 bases, with 10 bases between them. Germline V gene sequence: CDR1 SGHRS, CDR2 YFSETQ. The CDR3 has 14 residues. In nucleotides, the CDR3 is TGCGCCAGCAGCCCCCAAACAGTGAACACTGAAGCTTTCTTT. It is translated as CASSPQTVNTEAFF.

The chain links TRBV4-1 to TRBJ2-2; the match to TRBD1 covers 8 bases. Unmatched junction bases numbered 2, after V lost 4 bases and J lost 1 base. This CDR3 has 15 amino acids. Germline assignment: CDR1 MGHRA and CDR2 YSYEKL. Here the CDR3 reads CASSPGQGNTGELFF. CDR3 DNA sequence: TGCGCCAGCAGCCCCGGACAGGGGAACACCGGGGAGCTGTTTTTT.

The chain's CDR3 is CASSAGLAGGSYEQYF. As DNA, the CDR3 is TGTGCCAGCAGCGCCGGACTAGCGGGAGGGTCATACGAGCAGTACTTC. The J gene is TRBJ2-7, the V gene TRBV9; 15 bases match TRBD2. This CDR3 contains 16 residues. Germline V gene data show CDR1 as SGDLS and CDR2 as YYNGEE. V lost 3 bases to trimming and J lost 4 bases; unmatched junction nucleotides: 5.

The J gene is TRBJ1-1, the V gene TRBV4-3; D remains unclear. Germline CDR1 is LGHNA and CDR2 is YSLEER. CDR3 length: 15 residues. V was cut by 0 bases and J by 10 bases, with 18 bases left in between. The CDR3 here is CASSQDRKTGEGAFF. The DNA of the CDR3 is TGCGCCAGCAGCCAAGACCGCAAAACGGGTGAGGGAGCTTTCTTT.

The CDR3 DNA is TGTGCCAGCAGCGTAGAGAACTATGGCTACACCTTC. Amino acid sequence: CASSVENYGYTF. The chain links TRBV9 to TRBJ1-2, with D uncertain. This CDR3 is built from 12 residues. Germline V gene sequence: CDR1 SGDLS, CDR2 YYNGEE. Trimming removed 0 bases at V and 2 bases at J, with 2 bases between. The variable domain in full, with the rest retrieved from reference TRBV9 and TRBJ1-2, is DSGVTQTPKHLITATGQRVTLRCSPRSGDLSVYWYQQSLDQGLQFLIQYYNGEERAKGNILERFSAQQFPDLHSELNLSSLELGDSALYFCASSVENYGYTFGSGTRLTVV.

This clone was detected only a few times. The rearrangement links TRBV7-2 to TRBJ1-3, with TRBD1 matching 8 bases. CDR3 length: 17 residues. Germline V gene sequence: CDR1 SGHTA, CDR2 FQGNSA. V lost 5 bases, J lost 3 bases, and 12 bases stayed unmatched. CDR3 residues: CASSPPTGVSFGNTIYF. The CDR3 region has the DNA TGTGCCAGCAGCCCACCGACAGGGGTGAGCTTTGGAAACACCATATATTTT.

The V call is TRBV27, the J call TRBJ2-3; 11 bases map to TRBD2. The junction had 9 bases not matched to a gene; V was cut back by 5 bases and J by 2 bases. CDR1 MNHEY and CDR2 SMNVEV come from the germline V gene (reference sequence). This CDR3 is 17 amino acids long. CDR3 amino acids: CASSLLAGGSLTDTQYF. In DNA form, the CDR3 reads TGTGCCAGCAGTCTTCTAGCGGGGGGATCACTCACAGATACGCAGTATTTT.

The chain is built from TRBV7-3 and TRBJ2-2; tentatively, D is TRBD1 (6 bases). Trimming pared 5 bases from V and 8 bases from J, leaving 9 bases between. In germline, CDR1 is SGHTA, CDR2 FQGTGA. This CDR3 has 12 residues. CDR3 DNA sequence: TGTGCCAGCAGCCCCACAGGGGGGGAGCTGTTTTTT. Translation gives CASSPTGGELFF.

The chain recombines TRBV6-2 or TRBV6-3 with TRBJ2-1; the D is unclear. Trimming shortened V by 5 bases and J by 9 bases, and 11 bases separated the two germline ends. Germline-derived CDR1 and CDR2 are MNHEY and SVGEGT. The CDR3 extends over 12 amino acids. CDR3 coding DNA: TGTGCCAGCAGTCACTACCTCCGTGAGCAGTTCTTC. As protein: CASSHYLREQFF.

The chain links TRBV7-2 to TRBJ2-3; TRBD1 or TRBD2 may be the D gene (5 bases each). With 6 bases removed from V and 0 bases from J, the gap between germline ends came to 16 bases. The germline V gene has CDR1 SGHTA and CDR2 FQGNSA. The CDR3 totals 16 residues. The chain's CDR3 is CASRGSWTLSTDTQYF. DNA for the CDR3: TGTGCCAGCAGGGGGAGTTGGACACTTAGCACAGATACGCAGTATTTT.

This chain links TRBV4-2 with TRBJ2-7; possibly TRBD2 for D (7 bases). Germline V CDR1 and CDR2: LGHNA, YNFKEQ. CDR3 size: 17 residues. The V end lost 1 base, the J end lost 3 bases, and 19 bases lay between the germline ends. CDR3: CASSQGKCEGGNYEQYF. CDR3 nucleotide sequence: TGTGCCAGCAGCCAAGGAAAGTGCGAGGGGGGGAACTACGAGCAGTACTTC.

This sequence joins TRBV12-5 and TRBJ2-3; D gene ambiguous. The CDR3 covers 20 residues. CDR1 LGHNT and CDR2 FRNRAP come from the germline V gene. V was shortened by 0 bases and J by 4 bases, with 26 bases between the two germline ends. CDR3 nucleotides: TGTGCTAGTGGTTTGGTACTATCCGCGGTAGGGTCAACATATTCAGATACGCAGTATTTT. It encodes CASGLVLSAVGSTYSDTQYF.

This clone appeared a single time. The genes are TRBV2 and TRBJ1-3; D not certain. V was cut by 4 bases and J by 0 bases, with 4 bases left in between. Germline lookup yields CDR1 SNHLY and CDR2 FYNNEI. There are 13 residues in the CDR3. CDR3 sequence (DNA): TGTGCCAGCAGTGTAAACTCTGGAAACACCATATATTTT. Translation gives CASSVNSGNTIYF.

The chain carries TRBV6-5 and TRBJ1-2; possibly TRBD1 for D (6 bases). The CDR3 runs to 12 residues. V gave up 6 bases and J gave up 4 bases, with 9 bases separating them. Germline V gene sequence: CDR1 MNHEY, CDR2 SVGAGI. For the CDR3, the DNA is TGTGCCAGCAGCAGAGGGGGCTATGGCTACACCTTC. Protein product: CASSRGGYGYTF.

The chain links TRBV4-1 to TRBJ1-6; D gene unclear. This CDR3 has 15 residues. V was cut by 1 base and J by 7 bases, with 11 bases left in between. The V gene's germline CDR1 is MGHRA and CDR2 YSYEKL. In DNA, the CDR3 is TGCGCCAGCAGCCAAGGACGGATGGGGAATTCACCCCTCCACTTT. Amino acids: CASSQGRMGNSPLHF.

This clone was seen a single time. The chain is built from TRBV20-1 and TRBJ2-1; D is undetermined. Looked up from germline, CDR1 is DFQATT and CDR2 is SNEGSKA (reference sequence). Trimming pared 4 bases from V and 4 bases from J, leaving 5 bases between. The CDR3 runs 11 residues. The CDR3 sequence is CSAKLYNEQFF. The CDR3 region has the DNA TGCAGTGCTAAACTTTACAATGAGCAGTTCTTC.

V gene TRBV18 combines with J gene TRBJ2-7; 7 nucleotides align to TRBD1. J was trimmed by 0 bases and V by 5 bases; bases with no gene match: 4. The CDR3 extends over 14 amino acids. Per germline, CDR1 KGHSH and CDR2 LQKENI. The CDR3 here is CASSSRQGSYEQYF. The CDR3 DNA reads as TGTGCCAGCTCATCACGACAGGGCTCCTACGAGCAGTACTTC.

The chain couples TRBV2 to TRBJ2-1; tentatively, D is TRBD2 (5 bases). The CDR3 has 14 amino acids. V lost 4 bases and J 0 bases, leaving 7 bases between the germline ends. Germline CDR1 and CDR2: SNHLY and FYNNEI. For the CDR3, the DNA is TGTGCCAGCAGTGCGGAGGTCTCCTACAATGAGCAGTTCTTC. Protein: CASSAEVSYNEQFF. Supplemented by reference TRBV2 and TRBJ2-1, the full variable domain reads EPEVTQTPSHQVTQMGQEVILRCVPISNHLYFYWYRQILGQKVEFLVSFYNNEISEKSEIFDDQFSVERPDGSNFTLKIRSTKLEDSAMYFCASSAEVSYNEQFFGPGTRLTVL.